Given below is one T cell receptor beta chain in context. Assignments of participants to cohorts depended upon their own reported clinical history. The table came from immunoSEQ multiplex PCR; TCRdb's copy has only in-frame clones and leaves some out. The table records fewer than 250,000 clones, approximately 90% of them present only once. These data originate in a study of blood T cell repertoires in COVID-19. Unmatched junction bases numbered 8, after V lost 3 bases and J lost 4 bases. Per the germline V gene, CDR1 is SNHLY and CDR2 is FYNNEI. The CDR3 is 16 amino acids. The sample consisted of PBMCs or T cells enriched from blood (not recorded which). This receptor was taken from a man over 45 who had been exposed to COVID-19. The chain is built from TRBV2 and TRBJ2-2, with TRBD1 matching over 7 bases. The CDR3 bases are TGTGCCAGCAGTGATAAGGGGGCGCTGTTCACCGGGGAGCTGTTTTTT. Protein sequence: CASSDKGALFTGELFF. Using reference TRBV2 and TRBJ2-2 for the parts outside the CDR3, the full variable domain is EPEVTQTPSHQVTQMGQEVILRCVPISNHLYFYWYRQILGQKVEFLVSFYNNEISEKSEIFDDQFSVERPDGSNFTLKIRSTKLEDSAMYFCASSDKGALFTGELFFGEGSRLTVL.